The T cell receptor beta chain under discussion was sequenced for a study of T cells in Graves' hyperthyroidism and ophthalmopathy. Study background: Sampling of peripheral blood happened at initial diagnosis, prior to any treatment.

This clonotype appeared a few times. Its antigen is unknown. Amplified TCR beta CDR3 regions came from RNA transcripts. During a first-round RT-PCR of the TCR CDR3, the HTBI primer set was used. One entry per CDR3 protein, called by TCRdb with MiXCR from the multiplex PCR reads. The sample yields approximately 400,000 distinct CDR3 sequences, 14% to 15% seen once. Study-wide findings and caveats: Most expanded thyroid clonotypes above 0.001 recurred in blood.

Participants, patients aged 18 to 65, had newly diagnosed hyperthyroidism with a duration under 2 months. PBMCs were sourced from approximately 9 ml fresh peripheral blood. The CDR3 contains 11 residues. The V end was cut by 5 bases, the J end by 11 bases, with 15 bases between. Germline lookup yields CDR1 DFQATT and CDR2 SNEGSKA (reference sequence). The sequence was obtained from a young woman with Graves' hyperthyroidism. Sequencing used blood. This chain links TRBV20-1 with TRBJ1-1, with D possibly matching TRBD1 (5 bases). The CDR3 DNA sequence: TGCAGTGCTGGGGGGTCAGAGGAGGCTTTCTTT. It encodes CSAGGSEEAFF.